Following are 27 T cell receptor beta chains from one sample sequenced in a study of blood T cell repertoires in COVID-19. TCRdb's copy holds only in-frame clones and misses some; the assay was immunoSEQ multiplex PCR. Of about 45,000 clones listed, 70% to 90% are singletons. The source material was peripheral blood. All receptors derive from a human donor in a cohort sampled during active COVID-19.

Here the CDR3 DNA reads TGTGCCAGCAGCTTAAACAGTTTCGGCGAGACCCAGTACTTC. It is translated as CASSLNSFGETQYF. The J gene is TRBJ2-5, the V gene TRBV7-2, with D unresolved. V was shortened by 2 bases and J by 5 bases, with 12 bases between the two germline ends. CDR1 and CDR2 (germline): SGHTA, FQGNSA. The CDR3 length is 14 residues.

The chain uses TRBV27 and TRBJ1-2, with unresolved D. The CDR3 spans 12 residues. V shed 5 bases and J shed 5 bases, with 9 bases lying between them. Per the germline V gene, CDR1 is MNHEY and CDR2 is SMNVEV (reference sequence). This chain's CDR3 is CASSMSGYGYTF. In DNA, the CDR3 is TGTGCCAGCAGTATGTCGGGTTATGGCTACACCTTC.

This chain links TRBV19 with TRBJ2-5; D perhaps matches TRBD1 (5 bases). This CDR3 contains 13 residues. Germline lookup yields CDR1 LNHDA and CDR2 SQIVND (reference sequence). V shed 5 bases and J shed 4 bases, with 11 bases lying between them. The DNA of the CDR3 is TGTGCCAGTAGTGTTAACAGGCTAGAGACCCAGTACTTC. This sequence encodes CASSVNRLETQYF.

This clone was counted only a few times. V and J are TRBV5-6 and TRBJ2-5; a weak D match, TRBD2 (6 bases). This CDR3 comprises 13 residues. Trimming shortened V by 3 bases and J by 5 bases, and 11 bases separated the two germline ends. The germline gives CDR1 SGHDT, CDR2 YYEEEE. The CDR3 DNA reads as TGTGCCAGCAGCTCCCAGGGAGGCGAGACCCAGTACTTC. It encodes CASSSQGGETQYF. Based on the CDR3 plus reference TRBV5-6 and TRBJ2-5, the full variable domain is DAGVTQSPTHLIKTRGQQVTLRCSPKSGHDTVSWYQQALGQGPQFIFQYYEEEERQRGNFPDRFSGHQFPNYSSELNVNALLLGDSALYLCASSSQGGETQYFGPGTRLLVL.

This chain uses TRBV11-3 with TRBJ2-2, with TRBD1 matching 9 bases. The germline gives CDR1 SGHNT, CDR2 YENEEA. The J segment lost 1 base and the V segment lost 0 bases, leaving 6 bases of the junction unmatched. The CDR3 runs to 18 residues. The CDR3: CASSLDRVGQGNTGELFF. Here the CDR3 DNA reads TGTGCCAGCAGCTTAGATCGTGTGGGACAGGGGAACACCGGGGAGCTGTTTTTT.

This sequence joins TRBV3-1 (or the pseudogene TRBV3-2) and TRBJ1-2; D remains unclear. The length of the CDR3 is 20 residues. CDR1 LGHDT and CDR2 YNNKEL come from the germline V gene (reference sequence). Trimming shortened V by 1 base and J by 4 bases, and 28 bases separated the two germline ends. The CDR3 bases are TGTGCCAGCAGCCAAGCTACCGCCCTGAGGTCCGCAATCGGGGTCTATGGCTACACCTTC. Its translation is CASSQATALRSAIGVYGYTF.

The chain has TRBV5-1 and TRBJ2-7; D may be TRBD2 (7 bases). V was cut by 0 bases and J by 6 bases, with 19 bases left in between. CDR3 length: 16 amino acids. Germline assignment: CDR1 SGHRS and CDR2 YFSETQ. The CDR3 region is CASSLAGGRYGGEQYF. Written as DNA, the CDR3 is TGCGCCAGCAGCTTGGCCGGGGGGCGGTACGGTGGCGAGCAGTACTTC.

V gene TRBV19 combines with J gene TRBJ2-5; D perhaps matches TRBD1 (6 bases). The CDR3 sequence is 13 residues long. Germline CDR1 is LNHDA and CDR2 is SQIVND (reference sequence). V was clipped by 5 bases and J by 5 bases, with 12 bases between them. The CDR3 nucleotides read TGTGCCAGTAGTCCCATGGGGGCTGAGACCCAGTACTTC. Protein product: CASSPMGAETQYF.

This chain joins TRBV3-1 (or the pseudogene TRBV3-2) and TRBJ1-1; D perhaps matches TRBD1 (5 bases). CDR3 size: 13 residues. CDR1 is LGHDT, CDR2 YNNKEL, per germline (reference sequence). The V and J ends lost 6 bases and 4 bases respectively, with 12 bases between them. CDR3: CASSHQGFTEAFF. In DNA form, the CDR3 reads TGTGCCAGCAGTCATCAGGGATTCACTGAAGCTTTCTTT.

The chain recombines TRBV11-1 with TRBJ1-1; D ambiguous. Germline V CDR1 and CDR2: SGHAT, FQDESV (reference sequence). The CDR3 is made up of 14 amino acids. V gave up 1 base and J gave up 1 base, with 7 bases separating them. As DNA, the CDR3 is TGTGCCAGCAGCTTAGGGAGTCCGAACACTGAAGCTTTCTTT. Protein sequence: CASSLGSPNTEAFF.

The table lists this clone with a count of one. The chain carries TRBV5-1 and TRBJ2-7; 7 bases are shared with TRBD1. Looked up from germline, CDR1 is SGHRS and CDR2 is YFSETQ. The V gene end was trimmed by 3 bases and the J gene end by 5 bases; junction bases not matched to a gene: 8. The CDR3 contains 14 residues. The CDR3 spells CASSYGDRANEQYF. DNA of the CDR3: TGCGCCAGCAGCTATGGTGACAGGGCTAACGAGCAGTACTTC.

The rearrangement links TRBV18 to TRBJ1-3; no reliable D call. The germline V gene encodes CDR1 KGHSH and CDR2 LQKENI. V was pared by 2 bases and J by 3 bases, with 11 bases between. The CDR3 length is 15 residues. The CDR3 reads CASSPREGNGNTIYF. CDR3 sequence (DNA): TGTGCCAGCTCACCAAGGGAGGGAAATGGAAACACCATATATTTT.

The chain joins TRBV4-1 to TRBJ2-3, with 11 positions matching TRBD1. The V and J ends lost 0 bases and 1 base, in that order; junction bases with no gene match: 6. This CDR3 spans 18 amino acids. The germline CDR1 and CDR2 sequences are MGHRA and YSYEKL. The CDR3 nucleotides read TGCGCCAGCAGCCAAGAAGCATGGGGACAGGGGGGCACAGATACGCAGTATTTT. It encodes CASSQEAWGQGGTDTQYF.

V is TRBV2 and J is TRBJ2-3; 8 bases are a match to TRBD1. Per germline, CDR1 SNHLY and CDR2 FYNNEI. Trimming removed 8 bases from V and 0 bases from J; junction bases left unmatched: 7. The CDR3 is 15 amino acids. Here the CDR3 reads CASRRQGPSTDTQYF. As DNA, the CDR3 is TGTGCCAGCCGCCGACAGGGGCCTAGCACAGATACGCAGTATTTT.

The chain has TRBV5-4 and TRBJ2-3, with 13 nucleotides matching TRBD2. V lost 3 bases, J lost 0 bases, and 7 bases stayed unmatched. This CDR3 is built from 18 residues. Germline V gives CDR1 SGHNT, CDR2 YYREEE (reference sequence). CDR3 DNA sequence: TGTGCCAGCAGCTACGGACTAGCGGGGGTTCTTAGCACAGATACGCAGTATTTT. It codes for CASSYGLAGVLSTDTQYF.

The chain recombines TRBV5-4 with TRBJ1-2; TRBD1 might be the D (6 bases). CDR3 length equals 14 residues. The V end was cut by 2 bases, the J end by 1 base, with 9 bases between. Germline CDR1 is SGHNT and CDR2 is YYREEE (reference sequence). Written as DNA, the CDR3 is TGTGCCAGCAGCTTACAGGGTCTTAACTATGGCTACACCTTC. Translation: CASSLQGLNYGYTF.

The chain couples TRBV15 to TRBJ2-2; 7 bases line up with TRBD1. The germline gives CDR1 LNHNV, CDR2 YYDKDF (reference sequence). The junction had 6 bases not matched to a gene; V was cut back by 3 bases and J by 2 bases. The CDR3 is 16 amino acids. CDR3 sequence reads: CATSSSDRPNTGELFF. The CDR3 coding sequence is TGTGCCACCAGCAGTTCGGACAGGCCAAACACCGGGGAGCTGTTTTTT.

This clone was counted between two and nine times. The rearrangement uses TRBV5-5 and TRBJ1-2, with 11 bases aligning to TRBD1. This CDR3 is built from 17 residues. V dropped 4 bases and J dropped 2; count of bases not matched to a gene: 10. Germline V gene data show CDR1 as SGHKS and CDR2 as YYEKEE (reference sequence). This CDR3 is CASSQRDRGKLNYGYTF. CDR3 nucleotide sequence: TGTGCCAGCAGCCAGCGGGACAGGGGGAAGTTAAACTATGGCTACACCTTC.

V usage is TRBV15 and J usage is TRBJ1-1, with a possible D match to TRBD1 (6 bases). V lost 2 bases, J lost 5 bases, and 18 bases lay in between. The germline gives CDR1 LNHNV, CDR2 YYDKDF (reference sequence). This CDR3 spans 16 amino acids. The chain's CDR3 is CATSRPEGGRRTEAFF. The CDR3 DNA reads TGTGCCACCAGCAGACCCGAGGGGGGGCGTAGGACTGAAGCTTTCTTT.

The chain combines TRBV6-5 with TRBJ2-5; TRBD2 agrees at 12 bases. This CDR3 is built from 15 residues. The V gene's germline CDR1 is MNHEY and CDR2 SVGAGI. J lost 2 bases, V lost 4 bases, and 2 bases had no gene match. CDR3 region: CASSLTSGGQETQYF. The DNA of the CDR3 is TGTGCCAGCAGTTTGACTAGCGGGGGTCAAGAGACCCAGTACTTC.

The chain carries TRBV6-5 and TRBJ2-3; 12 bases are a match to TRBD2. The CDR3 runs 13 residues. The germline V gene has CDR1 MNHEY and CDR2 SVGAGI. Unmatched junction bases numbered 2, after V lost 4 bases and J lost 9 bases. CDR3 bases: TGTGCCAGCAGTTTGACTAGCGGGGGAACGCAGTATTTT. Translating gives CASSLTSGGTQYF.

This sequence joins TRBV5-1 and TRBJ1-1; possibly TRBD1 for D (6 bases). The V end was cut by 4 bases, the J end by 1 base, with 8 bases between. CDR3 length: 13 amino acids. Per the germline V gene, CDR1 is SGHRS and CDR2 is YFSETQ. The CDR3 coding sequence is TGCGCCAGCAGCCGCAGGGGGAACACTGAAGCTTTCTTT. Its translation is CASSRRGNTEAFF.

The genes are TRBV27 and TRBJ2-3; 12 bases map to TRBD1. V shed 6 bases, J shed 4 bases, and the junction held 8 bases outside the gene matches. Germline V CDR1 and CDR2: MNHEY, SMNVEV (reference sequence). The CDR3 has 16 amino acids. CDR3 in amino acids: CASSYRDRGPADTQYF. The CDR3 bases are TGTGCCAGCAGCTACCGGGACAGGGGGCCGGCAGATACGCAGTATTTT.

V gene TRBV5-1 combines with J gene TRBJ2-2; D is possibly TRBD1 (5 bases). CDR3 length: 13 amino acids. Germline CDR1 and CDR2: SGHRS and YFSETQ. Trimming removed 4 bases from V and 5 bases from J, with 9 bases in between. CDR3 in DNA: TGCGCCAGCAGCCAAGACAGTACCGGGGAGCTGTTTTTT. It yields the protein CASSQDSTGELFF.

The chain links TRBV18 to TRBJ1-2; 7 nucleotides line up with TRBD1. Germline loops: CDR1 KGHSH, CDR2 LQKENI. The CDR3 runs to 14 residues. The trim removed 3 bases at V and 6 bases at J, leaving 7 bases unmatched. DNA of the CDR3: TGTGCCAGCTCACCGTATCGACAGGGTGATGGCTACACCTTC. Translation: CASSPYRQGDGYTF.

V is TRBV7-9 and J is TRBJ2-2, with a possible D match to TRBD2 (6 bases). The V end lost 5 bases, the J end lost 7 bases, and 8 bases lay between the germline ends. The CDR3 contains 12 residues. Germline loops: CDR1 SEHNR, CDR2 FQNEAQ (reference sequence). The CDR3 DNA reads as TGTGCCAGCAGCGCGGGGAACGGGGAGCTGTTTTTT. Its protein product is CASSAGNGELFF. The full variable domain, its missing parts supplied by reference TRBV7-9 and TRBJ2-2, is DTGVSQNPRHKITKRGQNVTFRCDPISEHNRLYWYRQTLGQGPEFLTYFQNEAQLEKSRLLSDRFSAERPKGSFSTLEIQRTEQGDSAMYLCASSAGNGELFFGEGSRLTVL.

The rearrangement links TRBV20-1 to TRBJ2-7; a possible D gene is TRBD1 (6 bases). The CDR3 length is 11 residues. V lost 5 bases and J lost 10, with 15 bases in between. Germline CDR1 and CDR2: DFQATT and SNEGSKA (reference sequence). The CDR3 region has the DNA TGCAGTGCTGGGGACATCGGAGACCAGTACTTC. Translating it yields CSAGDIGDQYF.